This is a list of T cell receptor beta chains from one sample in a study of shared clonotypes between healthy human individuals. Profiling relied on immunoSEQ multiplex PCR, and the TCRdb table lists in-frame clones only, not all of them. The repertoire holds over a million clones, with 96% as singletons. Source material: naive CD4+ T cells sorted from blood. Source of these receptors: a man aged 25 to 40 in good health. Each CDR3 is given with its conserved first and last residue. The order of the fields is D gene, clone size, V gene, J gene, CDR3 protein. A D gene is named only where the DNA matches it firmly. Clone size is stated in some rows and not others, as once, few, many or a class when expanded.

TRBD2	once	TRBV27	TRBJ2-3	CASSLPSGTTQYF
TRBD1	-	TRBV14	TRBJ1-1	CASSPLDRGDTEAFF
-	-	TRBV30	TRBJ2-7	CAWSRGSGEQYF
TRBD1	once	TRBV7-6	TRBJ2-1	CASSLAFGTGKYNEQFF
-	-	TRBV28	TRBJ1-2	CASSPPGPGTGGYTF
-	-	TRBV27	TRBJ2-1	CASSSRGSGGSLDEQFF
TRBD2	-	TRBV27	TRBJ2-1	CASRRLAGGPKGWNEQFF
-	-	TRBV7-6	TRBJ2-7	CASSLSTGFEAEQYF
-	-	TRBV7-2	TRBJ2-5	CASSLVPSDSPGETQYF
-	-	TRBV6-5	TRBJ1-2	CASSYSPGFRAGYTF
-	-	TRBV28	TRBJ1-2	CAAFGAVVGYTF
TRBD2	-	TRBV11-2	TRBJ2-6	CASSLGRGGVPGANVLTF
-	-	TRBV7-9	TRBJ2-2	CASSLIQAGELFF
-	-	TRBV2	TRBJ1-1	CASSVEGKAEAFF
TRBD2	-	TRBV2	TRBJ2-1	CASRPGLAGGNEQFF
TRBD2	-	TRBV5-1	TRBJ2-1	CASSTGLFYNEQFF
-	-	TRBV7-3	TRBJ2-2	CASSLHEGRAGELFF
-	-	TRBV5-4	TRBJ2-3	CASSPGVPDTQYF
TRBD2	-	TRBV9	TRBJ2-2	CASSPRTRGLLDTGELFF
-	-	TRBV7-6	TRBJ2-5	CASSLFVGQETQYF
TRBD1	-	TRBV28	TRBJ2-2	CASSSWTGLGNTGELFF
-	-	TRBV27	TRBJ2-7	CASSLHGIPYEQYF